This TCR beta chain was retrieved from a study of early T cells in non-severe SARS-CoV-2 infection. There are a few counts of this clonotype. Germline assignment: CDR1 SQVTM and CDR2 ANQGSEA. The CDR3 length is 12 residues. The germline V and J ends were trimmed by 0 bases and 8 bases, with 7 bases remaining between them. Individually, cDNA molecules had unique molecular identifiers attached to them. Via MiXCR, TCRdb re-called the 5' RACE reads, giving one row per CDR3 protein. This table has about 61,000 distinct CDR3 sequences, about a tenth appearing once. The receptor was isolated from an adult who was a healthcare worker with PCR-confirmed SARS-CoV-2 infection or an uninfected control (not recorded which). The specimen sequenced was whole blood. This rearrangement joins TRBV29-1 to TRBJ1-4, with unresolved D. CDR3 DNA: TGCAGCGTTGAAGACGGGCGGGAAAAACTGTTTTTT. It specifies CSVEDGREKLFF.